This TCR beta chain was sequenced in a study of Ad26.COV2.S vaccination and SARS-CoV-2 variants. On this clone itself: Its antigen is unknown.

Documented treatment: around 19 received Ad26.COV2.S at low or high dose, single or two shots; roughly 5 received placebo; per-sample allocation not given. Sampling took place 63 days after the first vaccine or placebo injection. Built on an Ad26 vector, the vaccine expressed Wuhan-strain SARS-CoV-2 spike. Findings and limits, study-wide: Estimates derived from TCR breadth and depth analyses may have underestimated total T cell responses. Vaccine and placebo recipients had similar non-spike TCR breadth. Considerable breadth of spike-specific CD8+ and CD4+ T cell responses has reportedly been documented following vaccination.

CDR1 and CDR2 from the germline V gene are SNHLY and FYNNEI. V lost 4 bases and J lost 3, with 6 bases in between. The CDR3 has 12 residues. Produced via immunoSEQ multiplex PCR; TCRdb's table is partial and in-frame only. The sample has fewer than 800,000 clones, more than 70% seen once. The genes are TRBV2 and TRBJ1-1, with D unresolved. The clonotype was recovered from a person aged 18-65 years who received the Ad26.COV2.S COVID-19 vaccine or a placebo. The specimen comprised peripheral blood, sampled in a trial of Ad26.COV2.S vaccine versus placebo. CDR3 protein: CASSVQDTEAFF. In nucleotides, the CDR3 is TGTGCCAGCAGTGTTCAGGACACTGAAGCTTTCTTT.